This is a list of T cell receptor beta chains from one sample in a study of OX40 agonist ivuxolimab in advanced cancers. Using immunoSEQ multiplex PCR, the repertoire was profiled, and TCRdb retains in-frame clones only, with some absent. The data contain roughly 21,000 clones, 88% of them singletons. The sequencing here drew on CD4+ or CD8+ T cells sorted from blood, taken in a trial of the OX40 agonist ivuxolimab. The receptors shown here come from an adult with an advanced solid tumor such as melanoma, head and neck, liver or kidney cancer. The CDR3 runs from the conserved cysteine through the conserved F or W. The D gene is left open where the match is weak. Clone size is shown for a subset of rows, as once, few, many or a class of expanded clone.

D gene: .
J gene: TRBJ2-1
clone size: .
V gene: TRBV15
CDR3 protein: CATTGKSSYNEQFF
CDR3 DNA: TGTGCCACCACGGGCAAGAGCTCCTACAATGAGCAGTTCTTC

D gene: .
J gene: TRBJ2-5
clone size: once
V gene: TRBV9
CDR3 protein: CASSISPALWETQYF
CDR3 DNA: TGTGCCAGCAGCATCAGCCCGGCCCTCTGGGAGACCCAGTACTTC

D gene: .
J gene: TRBJ2-1
clone size: .
V gene: TRBV9
CDR3 protein: CASSANNEQFF
CDR3 DNA: TGTGCCAGCAGCGCCAACAATGAGCAGTTCTTC

D gene: TRBD2
J gene: TRBJ2-3
clone size: few
V gene: TRBV11-2
CDR3 protein: CASSLDVGSGRVRYF
CDR3 DNA: TGTGCCAGCAGCTTAGATGTGGGTAGCGGGCGAGTTCGGTATTTT

D gene: .
J gene: TRBJ1-1
clone size: .
V gene: TRBV7-9
CDR3 protein: CASSRYNTEAFF
CDR3 DNA: TGTGCCAGCAGTAGGTACAACACTGAAGCTTTCTTT

D gene: TRBD1
J gene: TRBJ2-6
clone size: few
V gene: TRBV18
CDR3 protein: CASSPPGQGFTGANVLTF
CDR3 DNA: TGTGCCAGCTCACCACCGGGACAGGGATTTACTGGGGCCAACGTCCTGACTTTC

D gene: .
J gene: TRBJ2-2
clone size: .
V gene: TRBV7-6
CDR3 protein: CASTKLGTGELFF
CDR3 DNA: TGTGCCAGCACCAAACTAGGCACCGGGGAGCTGTTTTTT

D gene: .
J gene: TRBJ1-3
clone size: .
V gene: TRBV9
CDR3 protein: CASSVGGDTIYF
CDR3 DNA: TGTGCCAGCAGCGTCGGGGGGGACACCATATATTTT

D gene: TRBD2
J gene: TRBJ2-7
clone size: .
V gene: TRBV7-2
CDR3 protein: CASSLPGGYYEQYF
CDR3 DNA: TGTGCCAGCAGCTTGCCGGGAGGATACTACGAGCAGTACTTC

D gene: .
J gene: TRBJ1-1
clone size: .
V gene: TRBV5-5
CDR3 protein: CASSPAGTVNTEAFF
CDR3 DNA: TGTGCCAGCAGCCCAGCCGGGACGGTGAACACTGAAGCTTTCTTT

D gene: TRBD1
J gene: TRBJ1-5
clone size: once
V gene: TRBV28
CDR3 protein: CASSWTGQLMQPQHF
CDR3 DNA: TGTGCCAGCAGTTGGACAGGCCAATTAATGCAGCCCCAGCATTTT

D gene: TRBD1
J gene: TRBJ1-2
clone size: .
V gene: TRBV2
CDR3 protein: CASYPGQGDLRYTF
CDR3 DNA: TGTGCCAGTTACCCGGGACAGGGGGATCTCCGCTACACCTTC

D gene: TRBD1
J gene: TRBJ2-5
clone size: .
V gene: TRBV6-4
CDR3 protein: CASRESYGQGGTYQETQYF
CDR3 DNA: TGTGCCAGCAGAGAATCCTACGGACAGGGAGGCACGTACCAAGAGACCCAGTACTTC

D gene: .
J gene: TRBJ1-5
clone size: large
V gene: TRBV19
CDR3 protein: CASSAPGRPWEPQHF
CDR3 DNA: TGTGCCAGTAGTGCACCGGGTCGCCCCTGGGAGCCCCAGCATTTT

D gene: TRBD1
J gene: TRBJ2-7
clone size: once
V gene: TRBV6-6
CDR3 protein: CASSNNGQGEQYF
CDR3 DNA: TGTGCCAGCAGTAACAACGGACAGGGTGAGCAGTACTTC

D gene: TRBD2
J gene: TRBJ2-5
clone size: .
V gene: TRBV4-1
CDR3 protein: CASSQVPGAGGRETQYF
CDR3 DNA: TGCGCCAGCAGCCAAGTTCCCGGCGCGGGGGGAAGAGAGACCCAGTACTTC

D gene: TRBD2
J gene: TRBJ2-1
clone size: .
V gene: TRBV4-2
CDR3 protein: CASSQRTSGNLNNEQFF
CDR3 DNA: TGTGCCAGCAGCCAAAGGACTAGCGGGAACTTAAACAATGAGCAGTTCTTC

D gene: .
J gene: TRBJ2-5
clone size: .
V gene: TRBV9
CDR3 protein: CASSTPKETQYF
CDR3 DNA: TGTGCCAGCAGCACACCAAAAGAGACCCAGTACTTC

D gene: TRBD2
J gene: TRBJ2-1
clone size: .
V gene: TRBV4-1
CDR3 protein: CASSQVTSGRPVGGEQFF
CDR3 DNA: TGCGCCAGCAGCCAAGTTACCAGCGGGAGGCCAGTTGGGGGTGAGCAGTTCTTC

D gene: .
J gene: TRBJ1-5
clone size: .
V gene: TRBV6-5
CDR3 protein: CASSYSTQPQHF
CDR3 DNA: TGTGCCAGCAGTTACTCGACTCAGCCCCAGCATTTT

D gene: .
J gene: TRBJ1-5
clone size: .
V gene: TRBV2
CDR3 protein: CASTLTDHSNQPQHF
CDR3 DNA: TGTGCCAGCACCCTGACAGACCATAGCAATCAGCCCCAGCATTTT

D gene: .
J gene: TRBJ2-3
clone size: .
V gene: TRBV27
CDR3 protein: CASSLRGSTDTQYF
CDR3 DNA: TGTGCCAGCAGTTTACGTGGGAGCACAGATACGCAGTATTTT

D gene: .
J gene: TRBJ1-1
clone size: .
V gene: TRBV6-6
CDR3 protein: CATYEGRLAFF
CDR3 DNA: TGTGCCACCTACGAGGGGCGCCTCGCTTTCTTT

D gene: .
J gene: TRBJ2-3
clone size: .
V gene: TRBV7-9
CDR3 protein: CASSHPGEGQYTDTQYF
CDR3 DNA: TGTGCCAGCAGCCACCCGGGTGAGGGCCAGTACACAGATACGCAGTATTTT

D gene: .
J gene: TRBJ1-1
clone size: .
V gene: TRBV13
CDR3 protein: CASSPRGEPEAFF
CDR3 DNA: TGTGCCAGCAGCCCTCGGGGGGAACCTGAAGCTTTCTTT

D gene: .
J gene: TRBJ2-7
clone size: .
V gene: TRBV5-8
CDR3 protein: CASRPGRPGSYYEQYF
CDR3 DNA: TGTGCCAGCAGGCCCGGCAGGCCCGGCTCCTACTACGAGCAGTACTTC

D gene: .
J gene: TRBJ1-4
clone size: .
V gene: TRBV14
CDR3 protein: CASSQDIGVANEKLFF
CDR3 DNA: TGTGCCAGCAGCCAAGATATCGGGGTCGCTAATGAAAAACTGTTTTTT

D gene: .
J gene: TRBJ2-2
clone size: .
V gene: TRBV7-9
CDR3 protein: CASSQTKGVGPGELFF
CDR3 DNA: TGTGCCAGCAGCCAGACGAAGGGCGTGGGACCCGGGGAGCTGTTTTTT

D gene: .
J gene: TRBJ1-5
clone size: .
V gene: TRBV10-1
CDR3 protein: CASSERGIYSNQPQHF
CDR3 DNA: TGCGCCAGCAGTGAGAGGGGGATTTATAGCAATCAGCCCCAGCATTTT

D gene: TRBD2
J gene: TRBJ2-7
clone size: .
V gene: TRBV6-1
CDR3 protein: CASSEKLAALLYEQYF
CDR3 DNA: TGTGCCAGCAGTGAAAAACTAGCGGCACTACTTTACGAGCAGTACTTC

D gene: .
J gene: TRBJ1-3
clone size: .
V gene: TRBV6-6
CDR3 protein: CASSSSRNTIYF
CDR3 DNA: .

D gene: .
J gene: TRBJ2-3
clone size: .
V gene: TRBV10-3
CDR3 protein: CAISVGGRSTDTQYF
CDR3 DNA: TGTGCCATCAGTGTGGGGGGGCGTAGCACAGATACGCAGTATTTT

D gene: .
J gene: TRBJ2-7
clone size: .
V gene: TRBV4-1
CDR3 protein: CASSHRVYPDEQYF
CDR3 DNA: TGCGCCAGCAGCCATAGGGTTTATCCGGACGAGCAGTACTTC

D gene: .
J gene: TRBJ2-5
clone size: .
V gene: TRBV27
CDR3 protein: CASSSRAGIKETQYF
CDR3 DNA: TGTGCCAGCAGTAGCCGGGCCGGGATAAAAGAGACCCAGTACTTC

D gene: .
J gene: TRBJ1-2
clone size: .
V gene: TRBV6-1
CDR3 protein: CASTEEEGWRGYTF
CDR3 DNA: TGTGCCAGCACCGAAGAGGAGGGCTGGCGGGGCTACACCTTC

D gene: .
J gene: TRBJ2-1
clone size: .
V gene: TRBV27
CDR3 protein: CASSLNDEQFF
CDR3 DNA: TGTGCCAGCAGTTTGAACGATGAGCAGTTCTTC

D gene: TRBD1
J gene: TRBJ2-6
clone size: .
V gene: TRBV15
CDR3 protein: CATSRDWDRASGANVLTF
CDR3 DNA: TGTGCCACCAGCAGAGATTGGGACAGGGCATCTGGGGCCAACGTCCTGACTTTC

D gene: TRBD1
J gene: TRBJ1-1
clone size: .
V gene: TRBV7-9
CDR3 protein: CASSPDRGRWGNTEAFF
CDR3 DNA: TGTGCCAGCAGCCCCGACAGGGGTAGGTGGGGGAACACTGAAGCTTTCTTT

D gene: .
J gene: TRBJ2-7
clone size: .
V gene: TRBV29-1
CDR3 protein: CSVEAPRSPYEQYF
CDR3 DNA: TGCAGCGTTGAGGCCCCACGGAGCCCCTACGAGCAGTACTTC

D gene: .
J gene: TRBJ1-1
clone size: once
V gene: TRBV7-8
CDR3 protein: CASSLVATRPNYGEAFF
CDR3 DNA: TGTGCCAGCAGCTTAGTGGCGACGCGGCCCAATTATGGTGAAGCTTTCTTT

D gene: .
J gene: TRBJ1-6
clone size: .
V gene: TRBV27
CDR3 protein: CASRAGFANNSPLHF
CDR3 DNA: TGTGCCAGCAGGGCGGGCTTTGCAAATAATTCACCCCTCCACTTT

D gene: TRBD1
J gene: TRBJ2-7
clone size: once
V gene: TRBV4-2
CDR3 protein: CASSPRDRVSEQYF
CDR3 DNA: TGTGCCAGCAGCCCCCGGGACAGGGTGAGCGAGCAGTACTTC

D gene: .
J gene: TRBJ2-2
clone size: once
V gene: TRBV4-1
CDR3 protein: CASSVLAANTGELFF
CDR3 DNA: TGCGCCAGCAGCGTGTTGGCGGCGAACACCGGGGAGCTGTTTTTT

D gene: TRBD1
J gene: TRBJ1-3
clone size: .
V gene: TRBV4-1
CDR3 protein: CASSQRDSANTIYF
CDR3 DNA: TGCGCCAGCAGCCAACGGGACAGCGCAAACACCATATATTTT

D gene: .
J gene: TRBJ2-5
clone size: .
V gene: TRBV7-6
CDR3 protein: CASSRLSGPETQYF
CDR3 DNA: TGTGCCAGCAGCCGCCTTAGCGGCCCAGAGACCCAGTACTTC

D gene: .
J gene: TRBJ2-7
clone size: .
V gene: TRBV19
CDR3 protein: CASSIVGKSYEQYF
CDR3 DNA: TGTGCCAGTAGTATAGTAGGGAAATCCTACGAGCAGTACTTC

D gene: TRBD1
J gene: TRBJ2-7
clone size: .
V gene: TRBV6-6
CDR3 protein: CASRPGTGGEQYF
CDR3 DNA: TGTGCCAGCAGACCCGGGACAGGGGGCGAGCAGTACTTC

D gene: .
J gene: TRBJ1-1
clone size: .
V gene: TRBV27
CDR3 protein: CASSLGRSYTEAFF
CDR3 DNA: TGTGCCAGCAGTTTGGGCAGAAGCTACACTGAAGCTTTCTTT

D gene: .
J gene: TRBJ2-2
clone size: .
V gene: TRBV9
CDR3 protein: CASSVGLPTGELFF
CDR3 DNA: TGTGCCAGCAGCGTAGGCCTCCCCACCGGGGAGCTGTTTTTT

D gene: TRBD1
J gene: TRBJ2-3
clone size: .
V gene: TRBV7-8
CDR3 protein: CASSLTPSTGVTDTQYF
CDR3 DNA: TGTGCCAGCAGCTTAACCCCATCGACAGGGGTGACAGATACGCAGTATTTT

D gene: .
J gene: TRBJ1-3
clone size: .
V gene: TRBV27
CDR3 protein: CASSFGQPSSGNTIYF
CDR3 DNA: TGTGCCAGCAGTTTTGGCCAACCCTCCTCTGGAAACACCATATATTTT

D gene: TRBD1
J gene: TRBJ1-2
clone size: .
V gene: TRBV5-4
CDR3 protein: CASSGAGTGGGIWGYTF
CDR3 DNA: TGTGCCAGCAGCGGCGCCGGGACAGGGGGCGGAATATGGGGCTACACCTTC